This T cell receptor (beta chain) was sequenced in a study of spatial heterogeneity in lung cancer. This CDR3 comprises 13 residues. The V segment lost 6 bases and the J segment 4 bases; nucleotides outside the gene matches: 5. TCRdb ran MiXCR on the 5' RACE reads and lists one entry per CDR3 protein. This sample yields about 9,800 distinct CDR3 sequences, of which 45% to 65% are seen a single time; around 26% belongs to the top ten. About this clonotype itself: Its antigen is as yet unknown. This beta chain is an unintended read in a library built for alpha chains; its size means little.

Stated time point: sample taken at primary tumor resection. General study findings and limits: The number of expanded tumor alpha and beta chains correlated with mutation number.

The TCR comes from a female donor with early-stage non-small cell lung cancer. This chain uses TRBV12-3 or TRBV12-4 with TRBJ1-1, with TRBD1 matching 7 bases. Source: lung tumor tissue, taken at surgery. CDR3 nucleotide sequence: TGTGCCAGCAGGCTTTCAGGGGGCACTGAAGCTTTCTTT. This sequence encodes CASRLSGGTEAFF.